This is a list of T cell receptor beta chains from one sample in a study of a mutant IDH1 vaccine in newly diagnosed glioma. Profiling relied on immunoSEQ multiplex PCR, and the TCRdb table lists in-frame clones only, not all of them. The sample contains tens of thousands of clones, about 80% of which appear only once. The starting material was PBMCs, obtained from a glioma patient treated with radiotherapy, temozolomide or both. The receptors stem from a man between 35 and 55 years old with glioma. Some clones in this sample may be carry-over from other donors' samples. The CDR3 runs from the conserved cysteine through the conserved F or W. The order of the fields is D gene, V gene, J gene, clone size, CDR3 protein, CDR3 DNA. The D gene is left open where the match is weak. Clone size appears in some rows only: once, few, many, or a class for an expanded clone.

.	TRBV6-6	TRBJ2-5	.	CASSYSTGQETQYF	TGTGCCAGCAGTTACTCGACGGGGCAAGAGACCCAGTACTTC
.	TRBV10-2	TRBJ2-1	once	CASSEYNNEQFF	TGCGCCAGCAGTGAGTATAACAATGAGCAGTTCTTC
.	TRBV6-1	TRBJ2-7	once	CASSERSTYEQYF	TGTGCCAGCAGTGAAAGGTCAACCTACGAGCAGTACTTC
TRBD1	TRBV19	TRBJ1-1	few	CASSIAGTGCIF	TGTGCCAGTAGTATAGCCGGGACAGGGTGTATCTTT
.	TRBV4-1	TRBJ1-1	.	CASSQFPTGNTEAFF	TGCGCCAGCAGCCAGTTCCCAACTGGGAACACTGAAGCTTTCTTT
.	TRBV5-6	TRBJ1-1	once	CASSSEVRLQTEAFF	TGTGCCAGCAGCTCGGAGGTAAGGCTGCAGACTGAAGCTTTCTTT
.	TRBV5-4	TRBJ2-6	.	CASSVQGYGANVLTF	TGTGCCAGCAGCGTTCAGGGGTACGGGGCCAACGTCCTGACTTTC
.	TRBV5-6	TRBJ1-1	.	CASSSRGSTEAFF	TGTGCCAGCAGCTCTCGAGGGAGTACTGAAGCTTTCTTT
.	TRBV7-6	TRBJ1-2	.	CASSSTGGYGYTF	TGTGCCAGCAGCTCGACAGGCGGGTATGGCTACACCTTC
.	TRBV4-1	TRBJ2-2	.	CASSQLGAGLTSILNTGELFF	TGCGCCAGCAGCCAATTAGGGGCAGGGCTAACTTCCATACTTAACACCGGGGAGCTGTTTTTT
.	TRBV2	TRBJ2-1	.	CASSGGTNNEQFF	TGTGCCAGCAGTGGAGGTACGAACAATGAGCAGTTCTTC
.	TRBV29-1	TRBJ1-1	.	CSVARATAEAFF	TGCAGCGTTGCTCGAGCGACCGCAGAAGCTTTCTTT
.	TRBV9	TRBJ1-6	few	CASSVDRQGFTPLHF	TGTGCCAGCAGCGTAGATCGGCAGGGGTTTACACCCCTCCACTTT
.	TRBV19	TRBJ2-2	.	CASTYGTTNTGELFF	TGTGCCAGTACCTACGGGACAACGAACACCGGGGAGCTGTTTTTT
.	TRBV5-4	TRBJ1-1	once	CASSFSRGHTEAFF	TGTGCCAGCAGCTTCTCCCGGGGGCACACTGAAGCTTTCTTT
.	TRBV2	TRBJ2-6	.	CASWLTNVLTF	TGTGCCAGCTGGCTGACCAACGTCCTGACTTTC
TRBD2	TRBV27	TRBJ2-7	.	CASSWARGAGGSYEQYF	TGTGCCAGCAGTTGGGCCCGGGGAGCGGGGGGTTCCTACGAGCAGTACTTC
.	TRBV7-2	TRBJ2-7	.	CASSSQGIAGKVYEQYF	TGTGCCAGCAGCTCCCAGGGTATTGCGGGGAAAGTCTACGAGCAGTACTTC
.	TRBV6-5	TRBJ1-1	.	CASSYPGRGNTEAFF	TGTGCCAGCAGTTACCCGGGCAGGGGGAACACTGAAGCTTTCTTT
.	TRBV14	TRBJ1-2	.	CASSQGILRGNYGYTF	TGTGCCAGCAGCCAAGGGATTTTGAGGGGTAACTATGGCTACACCTTC
.	TRBV2	TRBJ1-4	.	CASSTGTTNEKLFF	TGTGCCAGCAGCACGGGAACAACTAATGAAAAACTGTTTTTT
.	TRBV5-1	TRBJ2-3	.	CASKHSLAGTDTQYF	TGCGCCAGCAAACATTCTTTAGCTGGCACAGATACGCAGTATTTT